This TCR beta chain was recorded in a study of blood T cell repertoires in COVID-19. About the research overall: The United States, Italy and Spain supplied acute and convalescent COVID-19 samples.

Sequencing was performed with immunoSEQ multiplex PCR; in TCRdb, only in-frame clones are kept and a portion is missing. The repertoire holds around 300,000 clones, with roughly 90% as singletons. The clonotype comes from a man between 18 and 29 years old with active or convalescent COVID-19. The sequencing sample was made of peripheral blood.

Here the CDR3 reads CASNTGFNEQFF. CDR3 DNA sequence: TGTGCCAGCAACACAGGGTTCAATGAGCAGTTCTTC. The chain recombines TRBV6-6 with TRBJ2-1, with D perhaps TRBD1 (6 bases). The germline V gene has CDR1 MNHNY and CDR2 SVGAGI (reference sequence). Trimming shortened V by 7 bases and J by 6 bases, and 10 bases separated the two germline ends. This CDR3 spans 12 amino acids.